This passage covers 22 T cell receptor beta chains from one sample sequenced in a study of cytomegalovirus exposure and HLA in healthy donors. PCR involved 60 Vbeta and 13 Jbeta primers. Method: immunoSEQ multiplex PCR; TCRdb's copy keeps in-frame clones and lacks some. Of roughly 160,000 clones in the sample, 70% to 90% were seen once. The sequenced sample was PBMCs. Receptors were obtained from a male donor in good health and CMV-seronegative.

The chain links TRBV4-1 to TRBJ1-4, with D perhaps matching TRBD1 (5 bases). This CDR3 is built from 15 residues. The germline V gene has CDR1 MGHRA and CDR2 YSYEKL. The ends were cut back, 1 base at V and 8 bases at J, with 14 bases in the middle. The CDR3 loop is CASSQGGRDDEKLFF. The CDR3 coding sequence is TGCGCCAGCAGCCAAGGGGGCAGGGATGACGAAAAACTGTTTTTT.

This clone was observed a single time. V is TRBV7-2 and J is TRBJ1-2; perhaps TRBD1 as D (6 bases). Germline V lookup: CDR1 SGHTA, CDR2 FQGNSA. The V and J ends lost 5 bases and 4 bases respectively, with 17 bases between them. The CDR3 totals 15 residues. The CDR3 DNA reads TGTGCCAGCAGCCCAGGGACAAATCAACGCTATGGCTACACCTTC. This translates into CASSPGTNQRYGYTF.

This chain joins TRBV4-1 and TRBJ1-1; possibly TRBD1 for D (6 bases). Deletions cut 4 bases from V and 1 base from J, with 16 bases between. From germline, CDR1 is MGHRA and CDR2 YSYEKL. This CDR3 spans 16 amino acids. The CDR3: CASSLQSGTPNTEAFF. The CDR3 region has the DNA TGCGCCAGCAGCCTACAATCCGGGACACCGAACACTGAAGCTTTCTTT.

The chain links TRBV2 to TRBJ2-7; TRBD1 might be the D (5 bases). The CDR3 loop spans 15 amino acids. The germline CDR1 and CDR2 sequences are SNHLY and FYNNEI. V shed 5 bases and J shed 1 base, with 15 bases lying between them. The CDR3 sequence is CASSKAGLLSYEQYF. CDR3 coding DNA: TGTGCCAGCAGTAAGGCAGGGCTACTATCCTACGAGCAGTACTTC.

As for this clone: The junction differs from germline at one of its ends, possibly a read error. The chain uses TRBV5-1 and TRBJ1-2; the match to TRBD1 covers 7 bases. This CDR3 comprises 14 residues. Germline CDR1 and CDR2: SGHRS and YFSETQ. CDR3 region: CASSPDRTNYGYPF. The CDR3 DNA is TGCGCCAGCAGCCCGGACAGGACTAACTATGGCTACCCCTTC.

The chain uses TRBV7-3 and TRBJ2-1; D gene unclear. This CDR3 is built from 14 residues. In germline, CDR1 is SGHTA, CDR2 FQGTGA. V lost 4 bases, J lost 5 bases, and 12 bases lay in between. The CDR3 loop is CASSSSGPNNEQFF. The DNA for the CDR3 is TGTGCCAGCAGCTCTTCGGGTCCCAACAATGAGCAGTTCTTC.

The chain has TRBV6-1 and TRBJ2-7; 7 bases are shared with TRBD2. Germline V gene data show CDR1 as MNHNS and CDR2 as SASEGT. J gave up 7 bases and V 5 bases, and 8 bases lay outside the gene matches. The CDR3 length is 13 residues. The CDR3 sequence: CASSTQTAGEQYF. The CDR3 nucleotides are TGTGCCAGCAGTACACAGACAGCGGGGGAGCAGTACTTC.

This clone was counted only a few times. The genes are TRBV2 and TRBJ1-4; D remains ambiguous. This CDR3 contains 14 residues. Between the trimmed V and J ends, which lost 6 bases and 4 bases, there was a span of 12 bases. Germline CDR1 SNHLY, CDR2 FYNNEI. The CDR3 loop reads CASRKSTGNEKLFF. DNA for the CDR3: TGTGCCAGCAGAAAATCGACGGGTAATGAAAAACTGTTTTTT.

V and J are TRBV7-2 and TRBJ1-5, with TRBD1 matching over 7 bases. Germline CDR1 SGHTA, CDR2 FQGNSA. CDR3 length equals 15 residues. J was trimmed by 7 bases and V by 0 bases; bases with no gene match: 6. CDR3: CASSLALTGRQPQHF. CDR3 nucleotides: TGTGCCAGCAGCTTAGCGCTGACAGGGCGACAGCCCCAGCATTTT.

The chain has TRBV6-1 and TRBJ1-5; D gene ambiguous. CDR3 length: 16 amino acids. CDR1 MNHNS and CDR2 SASEGT come from the germline V gene. V was cut by 2 bases and J by 0 bases, with 11 bases left in between. CDR3 in amino acids: CASSERGRISNQPQHF. In nucleotides, the CDR3 is TGTGCCAGCAGTGAACGGGGTAGAATTAGCAATCAGCCCCAGCATTTT.

This clone was counted between two and nine times. The chain carries TRBV5-1 and TRBJ2-5; 7 positions match TRBD1. V was clipped by 2 bases and J by 3 bases; unmatched bases: 10. Germline-derived CDR1 and CDR2 are SGHRS and YFSETQ. The CDR3 length is 16 residues. The CDR3 loop reads CASSLERGLGEETQYF. CDR3 DNA sequence: TGCGCCAGCAGCTTAGAAAGGGGGCTCGGGGAAGAGACCCAGTACTTC.

V is TRBV20-1 and J is TRBJ1-2; D not certain. Germline loops: CDR1 DFQATT, CDR2 SNEGSKA (reference sequence). V lost 3 bases to trimming and J lost 8 bases, with 7 bases between them. The length of the CDR3 is 10 residues. CDR3 amino acids: CSASPRGYTF. CDR3 DNA: TGCAGTGCTAGCCCGAGGGGCTACACCTTC.

V and J are TRBV5-6 and TRBJ1-5; 7 positions match TRBD1. The J segment lost 2 bases and the V segment lost 4 bases, leaving 6 bases of the junction unmatched. The CDR3 is 15 amino acids. Germline lookup yields CDR1 SGHDT and CDR2 YYEEEE. CDR3 sequence (DNA): TGTGCCAGCAGCCGGAGGCAGGGGGGCAATCAGCCCCAGCATTTT. Translated: CASSRRQGGNQPQHF.

This chain connects TRBV6-5 to TRBJ2-3, with D maybe TRBD2 (6 bases). The CDR3 contains 15 residues. Trimming removed 2 bases at V and 5 bases at J, with 14 bases between. Per the germline V gene, CDR1 is MNHEY and CDR2 is SVGAGI. The CDR3, as DNA: TGTGCCAGCAGTTACCAGGCGGGGTGGGGAGATACGCAGTATTTT. This encodes CASSYQAGWGDTQYF.

The chain couples TRBV2 to TRBJ2-2; D unresolved. The CDR3 has 14 residues. CDR1 SNHLY and CDR2 FYNNEI come from the germline V gene. V lost 6 bases, J lost 7 bases, and 15 bases lay in between. The CDR3 DNA sequence: TGTGCCAGCAGAGCCGAACTTGCCGGCGGGGAGCTGTTTTTT. Its protein product is CASRAELAGGELFF.

In its sample, this clone was seen many times. The CDR3 region has the DNA TGTGCCAGCAGCGTAGTGGGGCTCCGGGACAGTGAAGCTTTCTTT. This codes for CASSVVGLRDSEAFF. The rearrangement links TRBV9 to TRBJ1-1; the match to TRBD1 covers 7 bases. Germline lookup yields CDR1 SGDLS and CDR2 YYNGEE. V dropped 0 bases and J dropped 7; count of bases not matched to a gene: 9. The CDR3 is 15 amino acids. The variable domain in full, completed from reference TRBV9 and TRBJ1-1, reads DSGVTQTPKHLITATGQRVTLRCSPRSGDLSVYWYQQSLDQGLQFLIQYYNGEERAKGNILERFSAQQFPDLHSELNLSSLELGDSALYFCASSVVGLRDSEAFFGQGTRLTVV.

This clone has a handful of counts. V gene TRBV5-6 combines with J gene TRBJ1-1; a possible D gene is TRBD1 (5 bases). V was trimmed by 4 bases and J by 4 bases, leaving 14 bases between them. Per the germline V gene, CDR1 is SGHDT and CDR2 is YYEEEE. The CDR3 totals 14 residues. The CDR3 DNA reads TGTGCCAGCAGCCGTATGCAGGGAAGCACTGAAGCTTTCTTT. Its translation: CASSRMQGSTEAFF. The whole variable domain, remainder taken from reference TRBV5-6 and TRBJ1-1, is DAGVTQSPTHLIKTRGQQVTLRCSPKSGHDTVSWYQQALGQGPQFIFQYYEEEERQRGNFPDRFSGHQFPNYSSELNVNALLLGDSALYLCASSRMQGSTEAFFGQGTRLTVV.

Concerning this clone itself: Other DNA sequences from this sample encode an identical CDR3 as well. This chain uses TRBV7-9 with TRBJ2-7; 7 bases are a match to TRBD1. J lost 0 bases, V lost 5 bases, and 7 bases had no gene match. The CDR3 contains 15 residues. CDR1 is SEHNR and CDR2 is FQNEAQ in the germline V gene (reference sequence). The CDR3 spells CASSPRTGGSYEQYF. CDR3 in DNA: TGTGCCAGCAGCCCAAGGACAGGTGGCTCCTACGAGCAGTACTTC.

V is TRBV5-1 and J is TRBJ1-3; D uncertain. The CDR3 totals 15 residues. V dropped 0 bases and J dropped 0 bases, with 7 bases sitting between them. Germline CDR1 is SGHRS and CDR2 is YFSETQ. The CDR3 bases are TGCGCCAGCAGCTTGGCATGGCCCTCTGGAAACACCATATATTTT. This sequence encodes CASSLAWPSGNTIYF.

Written as DNA, the CDR3 is TGTGCCAGCAGGACAGGGACAGGGGAAGCCACTGAAGCTTTCTTT. It is translated as CASRTGTGEATEAFF. The V gene is TRBV6-1, the J gene TRBJ1-1, with 10 bases fitting TRBD1. Germline V gene data show CDR1 as MNHNS and CDR2 as SASEGT. The CDR3 runs to 15 residues. Unmatched junction bases numbered 8, after V lost 6 bases and J lost 4 bases.

The chain has TRBV7-2 and TRBJ2-5; 7 nucleotides align to TRBD2. V gave up 2 bases and J gave up 5 bases; unmatched junction bases: 14. Germline CDR1 and CDR2: SGHTA and FQGNSA. The CDR3 extends over 17 amino acids. CDR3 nucleotides: TGTGCCAGCAGCTTACCCCCCCGACGGGCGGGAGAGGAGACCCAGTACTTC. Translation: CASSLPPRRAGEETQYF.

The CDR3 loop reads CASSPPGTGVSGANVLTF. CDR3 nucleotide sequence: TGTGCCAGCAGCCCACCCGGGACAGGAGTCTCTGGGGCCAACGTCCTGACTTTC. The genes are TRBV5-6 and TRBJ2-6; TRBD1 matches at 8 bases. Germline V gives CDR1 SGHDT, CDR2 YYEEEE. The CDR3 loop spans 18 amino acids. Trimming at V came to 4 bases and at J to 0 bases, leaving 9 bases not matched to a gene.